The clone carrying this T cell receptor beta chain is judged medium-sized. The sample is drawn from a study of OX40 agonist ivuxolimab in advanced cancers. On the study more broadly: Earlier treatment with anti-PD-1, anti-PD-L1 or anti-CTLA-4 was permitted, and less than 50% had received some.

Clones were read by immunoSEQ multiplex PCR, and TCRdb kept only the in-frame ones, dropping some. This sample carries some 40,000 clones, 70% to 90% of them seen once, and the ten largest clones take over 40%. V lost 2 bases, J lost 9 bases, and 8 bases lay in between. Germline V gene data show CDR1 as SGHAT and CDR2 as FQNNGV. This CDR3 is built from 13 residues. The rearrangement links TRBV11-2 to TRBJ1-6; D is undetermined. This clonotype originated in an adult with an advanced solid tumor such as melanoma, head and neck, liver or kidney cancer. The specimen was CD4+ or CD8+ T cells sorted from blood, collected in a trial of the OX40 agonist ivuxolimab. The CDR3 bases are TGTGCCAGCAGCTTATCCGCCAGTTCACCCCTCCACTTT. Protein: CASSLSASSPLHF.